A selection of T cell receptor beta chains follows, all from one sample in a study of blood T cell repertoires in COVID-19. TCRdb's copy holds only in-frame clones and misses some; the assay was immunoSEQ multiplex PCR. The repertoire includes a few hundred thousand clones, roughly 85% of them detected once, and about 3.8% sits in the top ten. The sample consisted of PBMCs or T cells enriched from blood (not recorded which). These receptors came from a woman aged 40 to 50 with acute COVID-19. The conserved cysteine and the conserved F or W are not part of the CDR3 here. The order of the fields is D gene, V gene, J gene, CDR3 protein. D genes are given only for firm matches.

-	TRBV7-9	TRBJ2-7	ASTPGTGNLAGNSYEQY
TRBD1	TRBV19	TRBJ1-2	ASSIEGQGGYGYT
-	TRBV20-1	TRBJ2-5	SAWTLETQY
-	TRBV27	TRBJ1-1	ASSKQYGNTEAF
TRBD1	TRBV28	TRBJ1-6	ASRNRQGNSSPLH
-	TRBV5-1	TRBJ1-1	ASSLDGWNTEAF
-	TRBV2	TRBJ2-2	ASKTASGELF
-	TRBV7-3	TRBJ2-5	ASSSGTGETQY
-	TRBV23-1	TRBJ2-7	ASTLRGLYEQY
-	TRBV4-1	TRBJ1-4	ASSQEPPQGIVEKLF
TRBD1	TRBV28	TRBJ2-3	ASIPPQGARVTQY
TRBD2	TRBV24-1	TRBJ2-1	ATSDLWTSRNEQF
-	TRBV9	TRBJ2-5	ASSSYGGSETQY
TRBD1	TRBV29-1	TRBJ1-1	SGEGDRLNTEAF
-	TRBV3-1/TRBV3-2	TRBJ1-2	ASSQETSGYT
TRBD2	TRBV19	TRBJ2-7	ASSSPSGTSGYEQY
TRBD1	TRBV5-1	TRBJ1-1	ASSPGTGKMNTEAF
-	TRBV2	TRBJ2-7	ASRRDTNPYEQY
-	TRBV11-2	TRBJ2-1	ASSLQGRGYNEQF
TRBD1	TRBV11-2	TRBJ2-7	ASSFGAGTGTYEQY